One and the same sample provided the 20 T cell receptor beta chains below, sequenced in a study of CD8+CD57+ T cells in acquired aplastic anemia. According to the study, genomic DNA was the template for TCR beta VDJ and CDR3 profiling. TCRdb used MiXCR to reprocess the reads, holding one entry per CDR3 protein. Counted here are about 68,000 distinct CDR3 sequences, approximately 50% occurring once; the ten biggest clones make up around 8.8%. Sequenced sample: sorted CD4+, CD8+, or CD8+CD57+ T cells (not recorded which) from PBMCs. Receptors were obtained from a human donor in good health, serving as a control.

This clonotype turned up a few times. V is TRBV2 and J is TRBJ2-3; D ambiguous. Trimming removed 8 bases at V and 0 bases at J, with 12 bases between. Per the germline V gene, CDR1 is SNHLY and CDR2 is FYNNEI. The CDR3 totals 14 residues. The CDR3 loop is CASRSITSTDTQYF. The CDR3 bases are TGTGCCAGCCGTTCCATTACTAGCACAGATACGCAGTATTTT.

The CDR3 is CASSLGLAGVREQYF. Here the CDR3 DNA reads TGTGCCAGCAGCCTAGGACTAGCGGGGGTCCGCGAGCAGTACTTC. This chain joins TRBV9 and TRBJ2-7, with 13 bases lining up with TRBD2. The CDR3 is made up of 15 amino acids. After removal of 4 bases from V and 6 bases from J, the junction contained 7 bases not matched to a gene. Germline V gene lookup returns CDR1 SGDLS and CDR2 YYNGEE.

The chain has TRBV2 and TRBJ2-7; possibly TRBD1 or TRBD2 for D (6 bases each). Trimming removed 3 bases at V and 2 bases at J, with 14 bases between. Germline-derived CDR1 and CDR2 are SNHLY and FYNNEI. The CDR3 is 15 residues long. The CDR3 reads CASSEDSGTAYEQYF. In DNA form, the CDR3 reads TGTGCCAGCAGTGAGGACAGTGGGACTGCCTACGAGCAGTACTTC.

CDR3 coding DNA: TGCAGTGCTACCCGGAGCTTCTCCTACGAGCAGTACTTC. This sequence encodes CSATRSFSYEQYF. This rearrangement joins TRBV20-1 to TRBJ2-7; D is unresolved. The CDR3 runs 13 residues. V was cut by 4 bases and J by 0 bases, with 10 bases left in between. Per the germline V gene, CDR1 is DFQATT and CDR2 is SNEGSKA (reference sequence).

This clonotype appeared many times. J is TRBJ2-3 and V is TRBV7-9; tentative D call: TRBD1 (6 bases). V lost 1 base and J lost 3, with 8 bases in between. CDR1 and CDR2 (germline): SEHNR, FQNEAQ (reference sequence). This CDR3 spans 14 amino acids. CDR3 bases: TGTGCCAGCAGCTTAGGGGGGCTGACAGATACGCAGTATTTT. Its protein is CASSLGGLTDTQYF.

The gene calls are TRBV2 and TRBJ1-1, with TRBD1 as a possible D gene (6 bases). The V end lost 5 bases, the J end lost 6 bases, and 13 bases lay between the germline ends. Germline-derived CDR1 and CDR2 are SNHLY and FYNNEI. CDR3 length: 13 residues. CDR3 loop: CASSLEGVAEAFF. DNA for the CDR3: TGTGCCAGCAGTCTCGAGGGGGTAGCTGAAGCTTTCTTT.

The chain is built from TRBV14 and TRBJ2-7, with D possibly matching TRBD2 (6 bases). This CDR3 spans 13 amino acids. The germline CDR1 and CDR2 sequences are SGHDN and FVKESK. The V gene lost 0 bases and the J gene lost 6 bases, with 9 bases spanning the gap. CDR3 bases: TGTGCCAGCAGCCAAGATCGGGGAGGCGAGCAGTACTTC. Its protein product is CASSQDRGGEQYF.

The CDR3 DNA reads TGCAGCGTTGAGATGGGACAGATATCCAAAGGCTACACCTTC. Translated: CSVEMGQISKGYTF. The chain recombines TRBV29-1 with TRBJ1-2; 7 bases are a match to TRBD1. CDR3 length: 14 residues. V shed 3 bases, J shed 8 bases, and the junction held 12 bases outside the gene matches. Germline lookup yields CDR1 SQVTM and CDR2 ANQGSEA.

The J gene is TRBJ2-3, the V gene TRBV6-1, with 12 nucleotides matching TRBD2. CDR3 size: 15 residues. With V trimmed by 7 bases and J by 4 bases, 6 bases remained unmatched. CDR1 and CDR2 (germline): MNHNS, SASEGT. CDR3 coding DNA: TGTGCCAGCACTCGACTAGCGGGAGAGGCAGATACGCAGTATTTT. It translates to CASTRLAGEADTQYF.

This clonotype was seen ten or more times. This chain uses TRBV5-4 with TRBJ2-7; tentative D call: TRBD2 (5 bases). This CDR3 is built from 14 residues. V was trimmed by 4 bases and J by 2 bases, leaving 13 bases between them. Germline CDR1 is SGHNT and CDR2 is YYREEE (reference sequence). The CDR3 spells CASSQGGGAYEQYF. In nucleotides, the CDR3 is TGTGCCAGCAGCCAAGGAGGTGGGGCCTACGAGCAGTACTTC. Based on the CDR3 plus reference TRBV5-4 and TRBJ2-7, the full variable domain is ETGVTQSPTHLIKTRGQQVTLRCSSQSGHNTVSWYQQALGQGPQFIFQYYREEENGRGNFPPRFSGLQFPNYSSELNVNALELDDSALYLCASSQGGGAYEQYFGPGTRLTVT.

This clonotype occurred many times. The chain is built from TRBV7-3 and TRBJ2-3; D gene unclear. V lost 6 bases and J lost 2, with 12 bases in between. This CDR3 has 14 amino acids. The germline CDR1 and CDR2 sequences are SGHTA and FQGTGA. The DNA of the CDR3 is TGTGCCAGCAGTGCTTACCCAGCCACAGATACGCAGTATTTT. Its translation is CASSAYPATDTQYF. Using reference TRBV7-3 and TRBJ2-3 for the parts outside the CDR3, the full variable domain is GAGVSQTPSNKVTEKGKYVELRCDPISGHTALYWYRQSLGQGPEFLIYFQGTGAADDSGLPNDRFFAVRPEGSVSTLKIQRTERGDSAVYLCASSAYPATDTQYFGPGTRLTVL.

CDR3 sequence reads: CASSTSVGQINEKLFF. In nucleotides, the CDR3 is TGTGCCAGCAGCACTTCTGTAGGACAAATTAATGAAAAACTGTTTTTT. This sequence joins TRBV5-5 and TRBJ1-4, with a weak D call TRBD1 (5 bases). The V gene lost 4 bases and the J gene lost 4 bases, with 17 bases spanning the gap. CDR3 length equals 16 residues. Per the germline V gene, CDR1 is SGHKS and CDR2 is YYEKEE (reference sequence).

The chain recombines TRBV5-8 with TRBJ2-7; TRBD1 aligns across 9 bases. V lost 0 bases to trimming and J lost 4 bases; unmatched junction nucleotides: 2. The CDR3 consists of 14 residues. Germline assignment: CDR1 SGHTS and CDR2 YDEGEE. CDR3 sequence: CASSLGTGEYEQYF. The DNA of the CDR3 is TGTGCCAGCAGCTTGGGGACAGGGGAGTACGAGCAGTACTTC.

This clonotype has just a few counts. V gene TRBV10-3 combines with J gene TRBJ2-2; D is unclear. Germline V gene sequence: CDR1 ENHRY, CDR2 SYGVKD. V gave up 5 bases and J gave up 8 bases, with 9 bases separating them. This CDR3 contains 12 residues. This chain's CDR3 is CAISFLSGELFF. CDR3 coding DNA: TGTGCCATCAGTTTTTTGTCGGGGGAGCTGTTTTTT.

This clonotype occurred many times. This chain links TRBV28 with TRBJ2-6; 11 nucleotides align to TRBD1. V shed 5 bases and J 1 base; nucleotides not matched to a gene: 4. Germline CDR1 MDHEN, CDR2 SYDVKM. This CDR3 region has 17 residues. Here the CDR3 reads CASSGGDRGSGANVLTF. The DNA of the CDR3 is TGTGCCAGCAGTGGAGGGGACAGGGGGTCTGGGGCCAACGTCCTGACTTTC.

This clonotype has just one count. The chain carries TRBV2 and TRBJ2-1; D is perhaps TRBD2 (6 bases). V lost 3 bases, J lost 9 bases, and 12 bases lay in between. This CDR3 is 13 amino acids long. From germline, CDR1 is SNHLY and CDR2 FYNNEI. In nucleotides, the CDR3 is TGTGCCAGCAGTGAGGCGGGATTTGGTGAGCAGTTCTTC. Translating gives CASSEAGFGEQFF.

V and J are TRBV25-1 and TRBJ1-2; TRBD1 agrees at 8 bases. This CDR3 spans 14 amino acids. CDR1 MGHDK and CDR2 SYGVNS come from the germline V gene. J gave up 7 bases and V 1 base, and 5 bases lay outside the gene matches. The DNA for the CDR3 is TGTGCCAGCAGTGAATTCGGACAGGGTGGTGGCTACACCTTC. This sequence encodes CASSEFGQGGGYTF.

This chain connects TRBV24-1 to TRBJ2-7; 7 nucleotides agree with TRBD1. J gave up 2 bases and V 6 bases, and 12 bases lay outside the gene matches. The CDR3 runs to 16 residues. Germline CDR1 KGHDR, CDR2 SFDVKD. The CDR3 sequence: CATSPTTRQGTYEQYF. The CDR3 DNA is TGTGCCACCAGTCCTACTACTCGACAGGGAACCTACGAGCAGTACTTC.

This clonotype was found many times. The chain recombines TRBV7-9 with TRBJ1-4; 9 nucleotides match TRBD1. CDR1 and CDR2 (germline): SEHNR, FQNEAQ (reference sequence). The length of the CDR3 is 13 residues. J gave up 8 bases and V 8 bases, and 6 bases lay outside the gene matches. The CDR3 protein is CASVQGAQEKLFF. The CDR3 DNA follows: TGTGCCAGCGTACAGGGGGCGCAGGAAAAACTGTTTTTT.

This clonotype was found a few times. Since a much larger clone is just one base distant, this may be a read error. The chain has TRBV7-9 and TRBJ2-1; D perhaps matches TRBD2 (6 bases). The CDR3 runs 13 residues. Germline CDR1 and CDR2: SEHNR and FQNEAQ (reference sequence). This chain's CDR3 is CVSSQGAGYEQFF. Written as DNA, the CDR3 is TGCGTCAGCAGCCAAGGGGCGGGGTATGAGCAGTTCTTC.